Here is one T cell receptor beta chain with its context. The whole isolated RNA underwent reverse transcription, so sequencing captured expressed TCRB transcripts. Sequencing was performed with immunoSEQ multiplex PCR; in TCRdb, only in-frame clones are kept and a portion is missing. Here the sample spans around 190,000 clones, less than 15% being singletons. The data were taken from a study of beta chain features in type 1 diabetes. CDR1 and CDR2 from the germline V gene are SGHNT and YYREEE (reference sequence). CDR3 size: 13 residues. With 1 base removed from V and 7 bases from J, the gap between germline ends came to 9 bases.

The chain combines TRBV5-4 with TRBJ2-1; no definite D call. Sequenced material: central memory CD4+ T cells from blood. This clonotype was obtained from a woman between 18 and 29 years old in good health. CDR3 sequence: CASSLHYGNEQFF. In DNA form, the CDR3 reads TGTGCCAGCAGCTTGCACTATGGGAATGAGCAGTTCTTC.